The 20 T cell receptor beta chains below come from one sample, sequenced in a study of blood T cells in healthy people across ages. Together with a sample-barcoded 5' primer, a J-beta primer mix was included in a second PCR lasting roughly 6 to 12 cycles. TCRdb fed the 5' RACE reads into MiXCR, producing one record per CDR3 protein. The sample has roughly 1,500,000 distinct CDR3 sequences; 34% are singletons. What was sequenced was blood. These receptor sequences come from a woman in her twenties or thirties in good health.

This clonotype came up a few times. As DNA, the CDR3 is TGTGCCAGCAGTTACGCGGGGGGCGGCAATCAGCCCCAGCATTTT. It is translated as CASSYAGGGNQPQHF. V is TRBV6-6 and J is TRBJ1-5, with D tentatively TRBD1 (6 bases). The CDR3 length is 15 residues. The germline V gene encodes CDR1 MNHNY and CDR2 SVGAGI (reference sequence). V was trimmed by 2 bases and J by 2 bases, leaving 10 bases between them.

The chain uses TRBV7-2 and TRBJ2-3; the match to TRBD2 covers 15 bases. The CDR3 has 18 amino acids. J lost 1 base, V lost 5 bases, and 7 bases had no gene match. Per the germline V gene, CDR1 is SGHTA and CDR2 is FQGNSA. The CDR3 DNA sequence: TGTGCCAGCAGCCCAGGACTAGCGGGGGGGCGGGGCACAGATACGCAGTATTTT. Its translation is CASSPGLAGGRGTDTQYF. Based on the CDR3 plus reference TRBV7-2 and TRBJ2-3, the full variable domain is GAGVSQSPSNKVTEKGKDVELRCDPISGHTALYWYRQSLGQGLEFLIYFQGNSAPDKSGLPSDRFSAERTGGSVSTLTIQRTQQEDSAVYLCASSPGLAGGRGTDTQYFGPGTRLTVL.

This clonotype has just a few counts. V and J are TRBV20-1 and TRBJ2-7; TRBD1 is a possible D gene (5 bases). Trimming shortened V by 3 bases and J by 3 bases, and 18 bases separated the two germline ends. The CDR3 is 15 amino acids. Germline V CDR1 and CDR2: DFQATT, SNEGSKA (reference sequence). The CDR3 DNA sequence: TGCAGTGCTAGTGCGGACAAGTTAAATGTCTACGAGCAGTACTTC. Encoded protein: CSASADKLNVYEQYF.

This clonotype occurred a few times. V usage is TRBV27 and J usage is TRBJ2-3, with 12 bases fitting TRBD2. CDR1 MNHEY and CDR2 SMNVEV come from the germline V gene (reference sequence). This CDR3 has 16 amino acids. Trimming cost V 3 bases and J 6 bases; bases outside gene matches: 7. The DNA for the CDR3 is TGTGCCAGCAGTTTTGGGACTAGCGGGTTCGCGGATACGCAGTATTTT. Translating it yields CASSFGTSGFADTQYF.

Only a few counts were recorded for this clonotype. The chain recombines TRBV20-1 with TRBJ2-7, with D hard to call. This CDR3 contains 13 residues. The germline V gene has CDR1 DFQATT and CDR2 SNEGSKA (reference sequence). The CDR3 nucleotides are TGCAGGGCCCTCGGCAGGTACTACGACGAGCAGTACTTC. Protein sequence: CRALGRYYDEQYF.

The chain recombines TRBV3-1 with TRBJ1-2; the D gene is possibly TRBD1 (6 bases). The CDR3 runs to 13 residues. The germline CDR1 and CDR2 sequences are LGHDT and YNNKEL (reference sequence). Between the trimmed V and J ends, which lost 8 bases and 7 bases, there was a span of 17 bases. The CDR3 sequence is CASSKGGASGYTF. DNA of the CDR3: TGTGCCAGCTCCAAGGGGGGGGCGAGTGGCTACACCTTC.

The V gene is TRBV28, the J gene TRBJ2-1; the D gene is possibly TRBD2 (5 bases). The germline gives CDR1 MDHEN, CDR2 SYDVKM. There are 13 residues in the CDR3. V gave up 4 bases and J gave up 8 bases, with 12 bases separating them. CDR3 protein: CASSSLARYEQFF. The CDR3 nucleotides are TGTGCCAGCAGTTCCCTAGCTAGGTATGAGCAGTTCTTC.

This chain connects TRBV7-2 to TRBJ1-1; 10 positions agree with TRBD1. Germline V gene lookup returns CDR1 SGHTA and CDR2 FQGNSA. The V segment lost 6 bases and the J segment 6 bases; nucleotides outside the gene matches: 4. The CDR3 runs to 13 residues. Here the CDR3 reads CASSRQGAAEAFF. CDR3 sequence (DNA): TGTGCCAGCAGTCGACAGGGGGCGGCTGAAGCTTTCTTT.

In its sample, this clonotype was seen a few times. The CDR3 reads CASSPLSLAGGWDEQFF. The DNA for the CDR3 is TGTGCCAGCAGTCCCCTATCCCTAGCGGGAGGCTGGGATGAGCAGTTCTTC. This rearrangement joins TRBV27 to TRBJ2-1, with 11 nucleotides matching TRBD2. Germline lookup yields CDR1 MNHEY and CDR2 SMNVEV (reference sequence). CDR3 size: 17 residues. V shed 5 bases and J 8 bases; nucleotides not matched to a gene: 14.

This clonotype was counted only a few times. The genes are TRBV20-1 and TRBJ2-7; possible D gene TRBD2, 5 bases. Between the trimmed V and J ends, which lost 1 base and 3 bases, there was a span of 10 bases. CDR1 is DFQATT and CDR2 is SNEGSKA in the germline V gene (reference sequence). The CDR3 extends over 13 amino acids. As DNA, the CDR3 is TGCAGTGCTAGAGGCCGACGGGACTACGAGCAGTACTTC. It is translated as CSARGRRDYEQYF.

The genes are TRBV4-1 and TRBJ2-5; no clear D. V lost 5 bases, J lost 5 bases, and 15 bases lay in between. CDR3 size: 14 residues. Germline V gives CDR1 MGHRA, CDR2 YSYEKL. The CDR3 region has the DNA TGCGCCAGCAGCGCAAATTTGGGCCCCGAGACCCAGTACTTC. This sequence encodes CASSANLGPETQYF.

Comment on this clonotype: A read error is likely, as this CDR3 ends without the conserved phenylalanine or tryptophan. The chain links TRBV5-1 to TRBJ2-2, with 7 bases aligning to TRBD2. V lost 4 bases, J lost 2 bases, and 5 bases stayed unmatched. Germline V gene sequence: CDR1 SGHRS, CDR2 YFSETQ. The CDR3 is 15 residues long. This CDR3 reads CASSLAVPNTGELFV. In nucleotides, the CDR3 is TGCGCCAGCAGCCTAGCGGTACCTAACACCGGGGAGCTGTTTGTT.

J is TRBJ2-3 and V is TRBV10-3, with TRBD2 matching over 9 bases. The CDR3 has 13 amino acids. CDR1 and CDR2 (germline): ENHRY, SYGVKD. The V and J ends lost 11 bases and 4 bases, in that order; junction bases with no gene match: 7. CDR3: CAHSGGEADTQYF. CDR3 sequence (DNA): TGTGCCCATAGCGGGGGCGAGGCAGATACGCAGTATTTT.

V is TRBV5-1 and J is TRBJ2-5; weak D call: TRBD1 (6 bases). Near its end, the DNA agrees better with TRBJ2-7, so the J call may be wrong. CDR3 length equals 14 residues. Germline-derived CDR1 and CDR2 are SGHRS and YFSETQ. The CDR3 DNA follows: TGCGCCAGCAGCTTGAATGGGGGCGACACCGAGCAGTACTTC. This encodes CASSLNGGDTEQYF.

This clonotype has ten or more counts. The chain joins TRBV7-9 to TRBJ2-6; D is possibly TRBD1 (6 bases). The V gene lost 5 bases and the J gene lost 0 bases, with 17 bases spanning the gap. The CDR3 consists of 18 residues. Looked up from germline, CDR1 is SEHNR and CDR2 is FQNEAQ (reference sequence). CDR3: CASSPLQGLLSGANVLTF. The CDR3 nucleotides are TGTGCCAGCAGCCCCCTCCAGGGGCTGCTCTCTGGGGCCAACGTCCTGACTTTC.

This chain connects TRBV2 to TRBJ2-3; 7 nucleotides line up with TRBD2. Germline V gives CDR1 SNHLY, CDR2 FYNNEI. The trim removed 1 base at V and 0 bases at J, leaving 4 bases unmatched. This CDR3 has 16 residues. This chain's CDR3 is CASSEEAGESTDTQYF. CDR3 bases: TGTGCCAGCAGTGAAGAGGCGGGGGAGAGCACAGATACGCAGTATTTT.

The V gene is TRBV6-5, the J gene TRBJ2-5, with D possibly TRBD2 on 5 matching bases. Between the trimmed V and J ends, which lost 2 bases and 1 base, there was a span of 8 bases. Germline V gene sequence: CDR1 MNHEY, CDR2 SVGAGI. The CDR3 contains 14 residues. CDR3 nucleotides: TGTGCCAGCAGTTACATGGGAGCCCAAGAGACCCAGTACTTC. This codes for CASSYMGAQETQYF.

The CDR3 spells CASHRTGQLTDTQYF. The CDR3 bases are TGTGCCAGCCATCGAACGGGGCAGCTCACAGATACGCAGTATTTT. This sequence joins TRBV6-1 and TRBJ2-3; possibly TRBD1 or TRBD2 for D (5 bases each). CDR1 and CDR2 from the germline V gene are MNHNS and SASEGT. There are 15 residues in the CDR3. Trimming stripped 8 bases from V and 2 bases from J, with 17 bases between.

This clonotype showed up just a few times. V gene TRBV20-1 combines with J gene TRBJ2-3; 8 bases fit TRBD1. The CDR3 has 13 residues. Unmatched junction bases numbered 1, after V lost 0 bases and J lost 5 bases. Germline-derived CDR1 and CDR2 are DFQATT and SNEGSKA (reference sequence). The CDR3 region is CSARDGQGDTQYF. The CDR3 nucleotides read TGCAGTGCTAGAGATGGACAGGGAGATACGCAGTATTTT.

The chain has TRBV20-1 and TRBJ1-2; D is undetermined. V lost 0 bases, J lost 1 base, and 12 bases lay in between. The CDR3 is 15 amino acids. The germline gives CDR1 DFQATT, CDR2 SNEGSKA (reference sequence). The CDR3 DNA sequence: TGCAGTGCTAGAGATGTGGGCGCTGATAACTATGGCTACACCTTC. It specifies CSARDVGADNYGYTF.